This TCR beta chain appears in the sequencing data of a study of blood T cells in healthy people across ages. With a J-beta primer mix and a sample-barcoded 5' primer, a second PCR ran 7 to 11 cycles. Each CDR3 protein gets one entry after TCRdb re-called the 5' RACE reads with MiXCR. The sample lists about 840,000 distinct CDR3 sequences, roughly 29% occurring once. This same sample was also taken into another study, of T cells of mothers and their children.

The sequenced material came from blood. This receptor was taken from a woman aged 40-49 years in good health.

The CDR3 DNA reads as TGTGCCATCAGACAGGGACAGACTTATGGCTACACCTTC. Amino acids: CAIRQGQTYGYTF. The chain couples TRBV10-3 to TRBJ1-2; TRBD1 aligns across 7 bases. The germline CDR1 and CDR2 sequences are ENHRY and SYGVKD. V lost 6 bases to trimming and J lost 5 bases; unmatched junction nucleotides: 6. The CDR3 sequence is 13 residues long.